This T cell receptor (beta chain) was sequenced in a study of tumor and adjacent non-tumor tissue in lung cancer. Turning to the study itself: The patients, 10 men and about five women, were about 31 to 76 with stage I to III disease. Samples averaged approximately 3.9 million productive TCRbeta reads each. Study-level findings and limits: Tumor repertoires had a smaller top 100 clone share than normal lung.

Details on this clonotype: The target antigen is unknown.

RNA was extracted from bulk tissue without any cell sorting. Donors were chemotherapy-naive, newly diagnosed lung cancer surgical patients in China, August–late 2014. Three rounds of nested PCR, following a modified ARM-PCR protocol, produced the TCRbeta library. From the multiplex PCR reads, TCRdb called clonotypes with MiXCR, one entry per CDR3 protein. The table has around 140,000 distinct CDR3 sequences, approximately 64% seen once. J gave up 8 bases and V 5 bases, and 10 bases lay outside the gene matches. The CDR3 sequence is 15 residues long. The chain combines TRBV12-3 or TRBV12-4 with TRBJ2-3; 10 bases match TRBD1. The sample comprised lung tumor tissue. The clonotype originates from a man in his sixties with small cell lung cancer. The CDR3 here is CASSPGGQGRGTQYF. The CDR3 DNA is TGTGCCAGCAGTCCCGGGGGACAGGGGCGAGGTACGCAGTATTTT.